Listed here are 20 T cell receptor beta chains from one sample, sequenced in a study of blood T cell repertoires in COVID-19. Assay: immunoSEQ multiplex PCR; the TCRdb copy retains only in-frame clones and omits some. The sample lists fewer than 150,000 clones, almost 85% occurring once. Sequences were obtained from peripheral blood. The source is a human donor in a cohort sampled during active COVID-19.

The chain recombines TRBV10-3 with TRBJ1-2; 7 bases map to TRBD1. Germline values: CDR1 ENHRY, CDR2 SYGVKD. V lost 0 bases, J lost 1 base, and 11 bases stayed unmatched. The CDR3 has 18 residues. The CDR3 sequence: CAISESISAGQYNYGYTF. The CDR3 nucleotides are TGTGCCATCAGTGAGTCGATTTCGGCGGGACAGTATAACTATGGCTACACCTTC.

The genes are TRBV7-9 and TRBJ1-6; D gene ambiguous. The CDR3 consists of 15 residues. Germline CDR1 is SEHNR and CDR2 is FQNEAQ (reference sequence). Trimming cost V 2 bases and J 10 bases, with 15 bases left between them. CDR3 DNA: TGTGCCAGCAGCTTAAAGTCGGAGGGAAACTCACCCCTCCACTTT. Amino acids: CASSLKSEGNSPLHF.

The chain carries TRBV28 and TRBJ2-5; D may be TRBD2 (6 bases). Germline lookup yields CDR1 MDHEN and CDR2 SYDVKM. This CDR3 region has 14 residues. V was shortened by 3 bases and J by 4 bases, with 12 bases between the two germline ends. CDR3 nucleotide sequence: TGTGCCAGCAGTTTGCGTTCGGGGGTAGAGACCCAGTACTTC. This gives the protein CASSLRSGVETQYF.

The chain employs TRBV11-2 and TRBJ1-2, with D perhaps matching TRBD1 (5 bases). Germline V gene data show CDR1 as SGHAT and CDR2 as FQNNGV. Trimming removed 6 bases at V and 5 bases at J, with 16 bases between. The CDR3 contains 14 residues. The CDR3 spells CASRQDTDIYGYTF. The CDR3, as DNA: TGTGCCAGCAGACAGGACACCGACATATATGGCTACACCTTC.

This chain uses TRBV7-6 with TRBJ2-1; no clear D gene. CDR3 size: 15 residues. The germline CDR1 and CDR2 sequences are SGHVS and FNYEAQ. The V end was cut by 1 base, the J end by 0 bases, with 7 bases between. CDR3 coding DNA: TGTGCCAGCAGCTTAGTACAGACCTCCTACAATGAGCAGTTCTTC. Translated, it gives CASSLVQTSYNEQFF.

The count of this clone is one. The chain combines TRBV6-2 or TRBV6-3 with TRBJ2-5, with TRBD2 identical over 12 bases. V dropped 5 bases and J dropped 8; count of bases not matched to a gene: 6. This CDR3 region has 14 residues. Germline V CDR1 and CDR2: MNHEY, SVGEGT. CDR3 sequence (DNA): TGTGCCAGCAGTCGACTAGCGGGGGCCGCCACCCAGTACTTC. Encoded protein: CASSRLAGAATQYF.

The rearrangement uses TRBV5-1 and TRBJ2-7; 14 bases fit TRBD2. Germline V gene lookup returns CDR1 SGHRS and CDR2 YFSETQ. This CDR3 comprises 14 residues. The J segment lost 3 bases and the V segment lost 7 bases, leaving 3 bases of the junction unmatched. CDR3 residues: CASYGLAGGYEQYF. In nucleotides, the CDR3 is TGCGCCAGCTATGGACTAGCGGGGGGCTACGAGCAGTACTTC.

The V and J genes are TRBV19 and TRBJ1-4; tentatively, D is TRBD1 (6 bases). V lost 5 bases, J lost 5 bases, and 18 bases lay in between. This CDR3 has 16 amino acids. Germline V CDR1 and CDR2: LNHDA, SQIVND (reference sequence). The CDR3 region has the DNA TGTGCCAGTAGTCCTACCGGACAGCCAAAAAATGAAAAACTGTTTTTT. Amino acids: CASSPTGQPKNEKLFF. Full variable domain (outside the CDR3, taken from reference TRBV19 and TRBJ1-4): DGGITQSPKYLFRKEGQNVTLSCEQNLNHDAMYWYRQDPGQGLRLIYYSQIVNDFQKGDIAEGYSVSREKKESFPLTVTSAQKNPTAFYLCASSPTGQPKNEKLFFGSGTQLSVL.

The chain's CDR3 is CASSYLAASTDTQYF. DNA for the CDR3: TGTGCCAGCAGTTACCTAGCGGCTAGCACAGATACGCAGTATTTT. The chain recombines TRBV6-6 with TRBJ2-3, with 7 bases aligning to TRBD2. Germline loops: CDR1 MNHNY, CDR2 SVGAGI (reference sequence). The CDR3 covers 15 residues. After removal of 2 bases from V and 0 bases from J, the junction contained 2 bases not matched to a gene.

The rearrangement uses TRBV6-6 and TRBJ1-5; D remains ambiguous. The CDR3 has 15 residues. The germline V gene encodes CDR1 MNHNY and CDR2 SVGAGI (reference sequence). Trimming shortened V by 1 base and J by 5 bases, and 12 bases separated the two germline ends. The CDR3: CASSYLPAGYQPQHF. The CDR3 bases are TGTGCCAGCAGTTACTTACCTGCGGGGTATCAGCCCCAGCATTTT.

The rearrangement uses TRBV7-8 and TRBJ2-5; 9 nucleotides agree with TRBD2. Germline CDR1 and CDR2: SGHVS and FQNEAQ. The CDR3 is 18 amino acids. With 1 base clipped from V and 4 bases from J, the junction kept 13 bases outside the gene matches. This CDR3 reads CASSLVGLGLAGLETQYF. In DNA form, the CDR3 reads TGTGCCAGCAGCTTAGTGGGTTTGGGGCTAGCGGGGTTAGAGACCCAGTACTTC. Full variable domain (rest looked up from reference TRBV7-8 and TRBJ2-5): GAGVSQSPRYKVAKRGQDVALRCDPISGHVSLFWYQQALGQGPEFLTYFQNEAQLDKSGLPSDRFFAERPEGSVSTLKIQRTQQEDSAVYLCASSLVGLGLAGLETQYFGPGTRLLVL.

The V and J genes are TRBV11-2 and TRBJ1-2; D gene unclear. There are 14 residues in the CDR3. CDR1 is SGHAT, CDR2 FQNNGV, per germline. V lost 4 bases and J lost 4, with 13 bases in between. The CDR3 region has the DNA TGTGCCAGCAGCTCCCTTGGAGGCGGCTATGGCTACACCTTC. Amino acids: CASSSLGGGYGYTF.

The chain uses TRBV6-5 and TRBJ1-2, with 8 bases that match TRBD1. The J segment lost 5 bases and the V segment lost 8 bases, leaving 7 bases of the junction unmatched. Per the germline V gene, CDR1 is MNHEY and CDR2 is SVGAGI. This CDR3 comprises 13 residues. The CDR3 bases are TGTGCCAGCCACAGACAGGGGTGGTATGGCTACACCTTC. It encodes CASHRQGWYGYTF.

This clone occurred a few times. Other nucleotide sequences in the sample specify the same CDR3. This chain uses TRBV4-1 with TRBJ2-7, with 8 bases lining up with TRBD1. The germline CDR1 and CDR2 sequences are MGHRA and YSYEKL. Germline trimming cut 3 bases from V and 2 bases from J; bases unmatched to any gene: 3. The CDR3 is made up of 14 amino acids. The DNA for the CDR3 is TGCGCCAGCAGCCACGGGACAGGAGCCTACGAGCAGTACTTC. Amino acid sequence: CASSHGTGAYEQYF.

The CDR3 loop is CASSPVRGGELFF. In nucleotides, the CDR3 is TGTGCCAGCTCACCCGTTCGAGGCGGGGAGCTGTTTTTT. The chain links TRBV18 to TRBJ2-2; D remains unclear. Germline values: CDR1 KGHSH, CDR2 LQKENI. CDR3 length: 13 residues. Trimming pared 3 bases from V and 7 bases from J, leaving 9 bases between. The full variable domain, in which reference TRBV18 and TRBJ2-2 provide the parts outside the CDR3, is NAGVMQNPRHLVRRRGQEARLRCSPMKGHSHVYWYRQLPEEGLKFMVYLQKENIIDESGMPKERFSAEFPKEGPSILRIQQVVRGDSAAYFCASSPVRGGELFFGEGSRLTVL.

The chain has TRBV5-1 and TRBJ2-3; tentatively, D is TRBD2 (5 bases). CDR1 and CDR2 (germline): SGHRS, YFSETQ. The V and J ends lost 0 bases and 3 bases respectively, with 14 bases between them. This CDR3 is built from 16 residues. Here the CDR3 DNA reads TGCGCCAGCAGCTTGGAAACGGGGAGTCAGACAGATACGCAGTATTTT. Residues: CASSLETGSQTDTQYF.

V gene TRBV7-6 combines with J gene TRBJ2-5; 7 bases align to TRBD2. Germline-derived CDR1 and CDR2 are SGHVS and FNYEAQ. With 5 bases clipped from V and 0 bases from J, the junction kept 9 bases outside the gene matches. The CDR3 runs to 16 residues. The chain's CDR3 is CASSPLGGSYQETQYF. As DNA, the CDR3 is TGTGCCAGCAGCCCCTTGGGGGGGTCCTACCAAGAGACCCAGTACTTC.

This sequence joins TRBV12-3 or TRBV12-4 and TRBJ2-1; TRBD2 is a possible D gene (5 bases). The CDR3 is 12 residues long. V lost 4 bases and J lost 7, with 8 bases in between. For the CDR3, the DNA is TGTGCCAGCAGTTATCAGCGGAATGAGCAGTTCTTC. Translation: CASSYQRNEQFF.

This chain links TRBV23-1 with TRBJ1-2, with 7 bases fitting TRBD1. TRBV23-1 is filed as an ORF, its function uncertain. With V trimmed by 0 bases and J by 5 bases, 12 bases remained unmatched. The length of the CDR3 is 17 residues. The CDR3 region is CASSQSDHRGFCYGYTF. The CDR3 DNA reads TGCGCCAGCAGTCAATCGGACCACAGGGGCTTTTGTTATGGCTACACCTTC.

This clone has only one observation. The V gene is TRBV5-4, the J gene TRBJ2-7; possibly TRBD2 for D (6 bases). The germline CDR1 and CDR2 sequences are SGHNT and YYREEE (reference sequence). V shed 1 base and J shed 6 bases, with 8 bases lying between them. This CDR3 spans 12 amino acids. The CDR3 DNA follows: TGTGCCAGCAGCTTGTTGGGGGGCGAGCAGTACTTC. Protein product: CASSLLGGEQYF. The whole variable domain, filled in from reference TRBV5-4 and TRBJ2-7, reads ETGVTQSPTHLIKTRGQQVTLRCSSQSGHNTVSWYQQALGQGPQFIFQYYREEENGRGNFPPRFSGLQFPNYSSELNVNALELDDSALYLCASSLLGGEQYFGPGTRLTVT.